This entry describes one TCR beta chain. The clone's antigen remains unknown. It has no much larger one-base neighbor in the sample; base qualities were not kept. The sample originates from a study of a mutant IDH1 vaccine in newly diagnosed glioma (dated by TCRdb to the early 2020s). Regarding the research as a whole: Vaccination started 4-6 weeks after radiotherapy alone, or was given together with temozolomide cycles in the groups whose treatment included chemotherapy. Of the 32 patients who were treated, approximately 60% were male and roughly 38% were female, and the mean age was about 37 years. Prior to enrollment, standard therapy consisting of radiotherapy alone, temozolomide alone, or radiochemotherapy with temozolomide had been administered to patients, with the combination being received by most patients. The week-35 safety follow-up took place at visit V12, and the week-47 end of study took place at visit V13. Peripheral blood was drawn at six visits: V03 (baseline), V05, V07, V10, V12 and V13. Longitudinal TCRB deep sequencing was performed for approximately 24 treated patients wherever samples were available for exploratory analyses.

Beyond this particular receptor, the publication reports: Immune responses induced by the vaccine were seen in around 93% of patients across multiple MHC alleles. Changes in the top peripheral T cell clonotypes picked up by TCRB sequencing did not appear to be linked to pseudoprogression. PBMC samples for TCRB deep sequencing were selected based on availability. The authors stated that sample limitations prevented analyses of patient blood samples from being reproduced.

CDR1 and CDR2 were assigned from the germline V gene (reference sequence) as SEHNR and FQNEAQ. V gives up 4 bases and J gives up 5 bases, and the segment between their germline ends measures 11 bases. The CDR3 runs 14 amino acids, cysteine and phenylalanine included. CDR3 DNA is the only sequence kept; it has 42 bases, read in frame from the first base. Receptor amplification or capture employed the immunoSEQ multiplex PCR assay. Following the manufacturer's protocol, the hsTCRB Kit was used to amplify rearranged TCR beta chain sequences. Sequencing of TCRB libraries was carried out on an Illumina MiSeq. The study's own analysis went as follows. The kit vendor's proprietary platform handled demultiplexing, trimming and gene mapping. TCRdb's version of the immuneACCESS table is confined to in-frame rearrangements and falls short of the full clone set. An unresolved V gene accounts for under half of the shortfall where checked; the remainder is of unknown origin. Clone size and the V and J calls come from that table; the DNA yielded D and trimming. This sample gives more than 25,000 clones in total; more than 60% of them show up just once. The ten largest clones take up 6% to 9.5% of the sample.

The intended sense of this specimen's time point label: week 35, safety follow-up. Every vaccine dose consisted of 300 ug of a 20-mer mutant IDH1 peptide in Montanide, administered subcutaneously together with topical imiquimod. Eight vaccinations were administered to patients in weeks 1, 3, 5, 7, 11, 15, 19 and 23, corresponding to visits V03 through V10. Newly diagnosed WHO grade 3 or 4 IDH1-mutant astrocytomas showing loss of nuclear ATRX were present in the donors. The samples were drawn from NOA16, a multicentre, single-arm, open-label phase I trial in Germany that tested a mutant IDH1 peptide vaccine in humans for the first time. Genomic DNA for TCRB sequencing was extracted from EDTA blood using the DNeasy Blood and Tissue Kit.

The sequence derives from a man over 45 with glioma. The sample consisted of PBMCs, taken from a glioma patient whose treatment included an IDH1 peptide vaccine. The rearranged segments are TRBV7-9 and TRBJ1-4, and TRBD1 may be the D gene, going by 6 matching bases. The CDR3 corresponds to CASSSQGGNEKLFF. The sequenced DNA: TGTGCCAGCAGCTCACAGGGCGGGAATGAAAAACTGTTTTTT.